Listed below are T cell receptor beta chains from one sample, sequenced in a study of shared clonotypes between healthy human individuals. The protocol was immunoSEQ multiplex PCR, while the TCRdb copy is restricted to in-frame clones and leaves out a portion. The table has around 940,000 clones, less than 85% seen once. Sequencing was performed on memory CD4+ T cells sorted from blood. These receptors were taken from a man aged 18 to 30 in good health. The CDR3 runs from the conserved cysteine through the conserved F or W. The D gene is left open where the match is weak. A clone size is listed for some rows: how often the clone was seen (once, few, many), or a class if it is expanded.

TRBJ2-7 | NA | TRBD2 | TRBV5-1 | CASSPRLAGEGEQYF | TGCGCCAGCAGCCCCCGACTAGCGGGAGAGGGCGAGCAGTACTTC
TRBJ2-7 | few | NA | TRBV29-1 | CSVAAGAYYEQYF | TGCAGCGTTGCGGCGGGGGCATACTACGAGCAGTACTTC
TRBJ1-1 | few | NA | TRBV30 | CAWSDTEAFF | TGTGCCTGGAGCGACACTGAAGCTTTCTTT
TRBJ2-1 | NA | NA | TRBV20-1 | CSSYGNEQFF | TGCAGTTCCTATGGGAATGAGCAGTTCTTC
TRBJ1-1 | once | NA | TRBV7-9 | CASMNLNVGGRGSEAFF | TGTGCCAGCATGAACCTCAACGTTGGGGGGCGCGGGTCTGAAGCTTTCTTT
TRBJ2-6 | NA | NA | TRBV6-6 | CASTGANVLTF | TGTGCCAGCACTGGGGCCAACGTCCTGACTTTC
TRBJ1-1 | NA | NA | TRBV6-6 | CASSYSTHYEAFF | TGTGCCAGCAGTTACTCGACTCATTATGAAGCTTTCTTT
TRBJ2-7 | once | NA | TRBV11-2 | CASSMGRNSYEQYF | TGTGCCAGCAGCATGGGTCGCAACTCCTACGAGCAGTACTTC
TRBJ1-2 | few | NA | TRBV30 | CAGTRGQLGYTF | TGTGCGGGGACTAGAGGACAGCTTGGCTACACCTTC
TRBJ2-3 | NA | TRBD2 | TRBV6-1 | CASSPGGVGTDTQYF | TGTGCCAGCAGCCCGGGGGGGGTTGGCACAGATACGCAGTATTTT
TRBJ1-2 | NA | NA | TRBV20-1 | CSASGNGGYTF | TGCAGTGCTAGCGGGAACGGTGGCTACACCTTC
TRBJ2-5 | NA | NA | TRBV11-2 | CASSFTQRTETQYF | TGTGCCAGCAGCTTCACACAGAGAACGGAGACCCAGTACTTC
TRBJ1-4 | many | TRBD1 | TRBV14 | CASSLPTGTNEKLFF | TGTGCCAGCAGCCTTCCGACAGGGACTAATGAAAAACTGTTTTTT
TRBJ1-1 | few | NA | TRBV18 | CASSSTENTEAFF | TGTGCCAGCTCCTCGACAGAGAACACTGAAGCTTTCTTT
TRBJ2-6 | once | TRBD1 | TRBV27 | CATSTGYSGANVLTF | TGTGCCACATCGACAGGGTACTCTGGGGCCAACGTCCTGACTTTC
TRBJ2-3 | NA | NA | TRBV5-1 | CASSLVGKSTDTQYF | TGCGCCAGCAGCTTGGTGGGCAAAAGCACAGATACGCAGTATTTT
TRBJ2-7 | few | TRBD2 | TRBV19 | CASSAMGGYEQYF | TGTGCCAGTAGTGCCATGGGGGGGTACGAGCAGTACTTC
TRBJ1-1 | NA | NA | TRBV7-2 | CASSLWGDKTEAFF | TGTGCCAGCAGCTTATGGGGGGATAAGACTGAAGCTTTCTTT
TRBJ2-3 | NA | NA | TRBV7-8 | CASSSFGDTQYF | TGTGCCAGCAGCTCCTTTGGGGATACGCAGTATTTT
TRBJ1-2 | NA | NA | TRBV5-1 | CASSLERGTNGYTF | TGCGCCAGCAGCTTGGAGCGGGGGACCAATGGCTACACCTTC
TRBJ1-4 | NA | TRBD1 | TRBV5-1 | CASSSGPGQEHEKLFF | TGCGCCAGCAGCTCGGGACCGGGACAGGAGCATGAAAAACTGTTTTTT
TRBJ2-5 | NA | NA | TRBV6-5 | CASSYSRLEGQETQYF | TGTGCCAGCAGTTACTCGCGCCTTGAGGGCCAAGAGACCCAGTACTTC